This T cell receptor (beta chain) was profiled in a study of blood T cell repertoires in COVID-19. V lost 1 base, J lost 4 bases, and 10 bases lay in between. The CDR3 contains 14 residues. Germline CDR1 is MNHNS and CDR2 is SASEGT. Here immunoSEQ multiplex PCR was the method, and the copy in TCRdb shows in-frame clones only, minus some. The sample contains about 130,000 clones, 70% to 80% of which appear only once. The rearrangement joins TRBV6-1 to TRBJ2-5; D is perhaps TRBD2 (6 bases). The receptor was isolated from a woman aged 70-85 years with COVID-19, enrolled during active disease. Material for sequencing was peripheral blood. The CDR3 region has the DNA TGTGCCAGCAGTGAAGACGGGGGACCAGAGACCCAGTACTTC. Translating it yields CASSEDGGPETQYF.